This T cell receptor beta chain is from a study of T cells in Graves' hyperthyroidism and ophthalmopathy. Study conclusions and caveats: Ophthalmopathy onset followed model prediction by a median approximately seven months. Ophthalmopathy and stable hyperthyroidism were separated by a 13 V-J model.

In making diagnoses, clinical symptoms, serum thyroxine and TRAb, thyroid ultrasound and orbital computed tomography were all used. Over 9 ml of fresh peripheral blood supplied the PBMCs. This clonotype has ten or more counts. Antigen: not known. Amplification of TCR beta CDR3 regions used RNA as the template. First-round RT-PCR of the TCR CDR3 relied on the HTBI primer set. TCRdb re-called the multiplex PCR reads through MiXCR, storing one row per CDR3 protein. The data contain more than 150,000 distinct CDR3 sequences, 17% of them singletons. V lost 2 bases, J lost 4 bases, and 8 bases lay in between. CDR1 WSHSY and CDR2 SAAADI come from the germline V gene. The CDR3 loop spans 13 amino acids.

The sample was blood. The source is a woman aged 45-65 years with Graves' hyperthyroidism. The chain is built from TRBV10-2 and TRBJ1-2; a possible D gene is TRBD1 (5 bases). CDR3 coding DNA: TGCGCCAGCAGTGAGGACAGAACCTATGGCTACACCTTC. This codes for CASSEDRTYGYTF.